This T cell receptor beta chain stems from a study of T cells in Graves' hyperthyroidism and ophthalmopathy. A patient was excluded if there was uncontrolled infection, other autoimmune disease, pregnancy or lactation. Regarding the study as a whole: Blood also carried most thyroid clonotypes expanded above 0.001.

This clonotype has at least ten counts. Its antigen remains unidentified. RNA transcripts gave rise to amplified TCR beta CDR3 regions. HTBI primers were employed in a first-round RT-PCR of the TCR CDR3. TCRdb called the multiplex PCR reads again in MiXCR, with one record for every CDR3 protein. The table has about 380,000 distinct CDR3 sequences, approximately 17% seen once. CDR1 SGHRS and CDR2 YFSETQ come from the germline V gene. The CDR3 spans 12 residues. The rearrangement joins TRBV5-1 to TRBJ1-1; tentative D call: TRBD1 (6 bases). This sequence was found in a young man with Graves' ophthalmopathy. Sequencing used blood. CDR3 amino acids: CATRGQNTEAFF. For the CDR3, the DNA is TGCGCTACGAGGGGACAGAACACTGAAGCTTTCTTT.